This T cell receptor beta chain was sequenced for a study of T cell repertoires in cytomegalovirus infection. At the level of the study: Through public TCR beta signatures, both CMV infection and matching HLA type were indicated.

The junction had 10 bases not matched to a gene; V was cut back by 5 bases and J by 2 bases. Germline V gene data show CDR1 as LNHNV and CDR2 as YYDKDF (reference sequence). The CDR3 contains 16 residues. A word on this clonotype: As yet, its antigen is unknown.

TCRdb redid the calling of the reads with MiXCR, one entry per CDR3 protein. This table has 550,000 to 850,000 distinct CDR3 sequences, around 32% appearing once. The V call is TRBV15, the J call TRBJ2-3, with TRBD2 matching 7 bases. This TCR was sampled from a human donor in good health (CMV status not recorded). Some clones in this sample may be carry-over from other donors' samples. The specimen comprised cultured PBMCs, sampled from culture after CMV antigen stimulation. CDR3 amino acids: CATSSRLAQDTDTQYF. As DNA, the CDR3 is TGTGCCACCAGCTCTCGACTAGCACAAGACACAGATACGCAGTATTTT.